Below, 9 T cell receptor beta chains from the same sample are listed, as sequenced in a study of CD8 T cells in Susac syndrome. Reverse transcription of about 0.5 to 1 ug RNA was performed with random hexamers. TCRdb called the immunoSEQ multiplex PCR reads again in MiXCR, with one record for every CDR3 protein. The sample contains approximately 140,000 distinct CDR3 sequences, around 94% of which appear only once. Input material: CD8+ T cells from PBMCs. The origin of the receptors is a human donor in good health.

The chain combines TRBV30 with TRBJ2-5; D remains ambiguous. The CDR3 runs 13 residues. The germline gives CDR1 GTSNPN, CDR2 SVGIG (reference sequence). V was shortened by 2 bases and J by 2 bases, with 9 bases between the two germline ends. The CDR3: CAWSLVGQETQYF. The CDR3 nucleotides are TGTGCCTGGAGTTTGGTCGGACAAGAGACCCAGTACTTC.

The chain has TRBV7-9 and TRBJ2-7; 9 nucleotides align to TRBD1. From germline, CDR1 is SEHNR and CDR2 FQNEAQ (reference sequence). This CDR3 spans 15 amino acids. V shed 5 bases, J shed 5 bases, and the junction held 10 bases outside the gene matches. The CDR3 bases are TGTGCCAGCAGCCCAGGGGGGACAGGGCGACACGAGCAGTACTTC. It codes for CASSPGGTGRHEQYF.

CDR3 DNA: TGCAGCGCCCTTCACCCCAACACCGGGGAGCTGTTTTTT. It specifies CSALHPNTGELFF. V gene TRBV29-1 combines with J gene TRBJ2-2; D remains unclear. CDR1 is SQVTM and CDR2 is ANQGSEA in the germline V gene. The CDR3 sequence is 13 residues long. Trimming took off 7 bases at V and 2 bases at J, with 11 bases between the two ends.

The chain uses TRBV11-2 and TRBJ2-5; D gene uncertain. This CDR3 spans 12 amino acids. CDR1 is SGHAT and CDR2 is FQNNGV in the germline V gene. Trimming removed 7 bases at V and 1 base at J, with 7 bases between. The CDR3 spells CASTWRQETQYF. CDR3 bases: TGTGCCAGCACCTGGCGCCAAGAGACCCAGTACTTC.

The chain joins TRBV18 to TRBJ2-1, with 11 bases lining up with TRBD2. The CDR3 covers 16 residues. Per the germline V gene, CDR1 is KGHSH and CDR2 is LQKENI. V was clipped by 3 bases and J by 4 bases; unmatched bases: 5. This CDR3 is CASSPPTSGRYNEQFF. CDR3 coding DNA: TGTGCCAGCTCACCCCCAACTAGCGGGAGATACAATGAGCAGTTCTTC.

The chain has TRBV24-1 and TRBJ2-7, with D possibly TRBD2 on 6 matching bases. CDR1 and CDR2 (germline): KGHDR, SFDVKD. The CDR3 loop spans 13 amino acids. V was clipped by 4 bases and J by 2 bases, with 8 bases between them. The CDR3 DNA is TGTGCCACCAGTGACGGCGGGACCTACGAGCAGTACTTC. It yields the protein CATSDGGTYEQYF.

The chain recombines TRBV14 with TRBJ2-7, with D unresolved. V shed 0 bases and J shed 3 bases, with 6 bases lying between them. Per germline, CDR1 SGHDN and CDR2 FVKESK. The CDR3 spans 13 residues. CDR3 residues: CASSQDYYYEQYF. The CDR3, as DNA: TGTGCCAGCAGCCAAGACTATTACTACGAGCAGTACTTC.

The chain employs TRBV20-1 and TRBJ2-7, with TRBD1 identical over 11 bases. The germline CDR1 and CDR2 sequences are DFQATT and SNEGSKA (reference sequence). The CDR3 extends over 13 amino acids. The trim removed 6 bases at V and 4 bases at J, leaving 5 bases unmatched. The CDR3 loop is CSARTGGGYEQYF. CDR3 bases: TGCAGTGCAAGGACAGGGGGCGGATACGAGCAGTACTTC.

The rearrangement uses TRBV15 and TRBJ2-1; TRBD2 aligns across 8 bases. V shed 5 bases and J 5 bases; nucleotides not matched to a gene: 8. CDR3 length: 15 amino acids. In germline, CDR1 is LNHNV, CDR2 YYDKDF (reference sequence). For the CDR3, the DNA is TGTGCCACCAGCCTTCAACTAGCGGCTAACAATGAGCAGTTCTTC. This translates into CATSLQLAANNEQFF.